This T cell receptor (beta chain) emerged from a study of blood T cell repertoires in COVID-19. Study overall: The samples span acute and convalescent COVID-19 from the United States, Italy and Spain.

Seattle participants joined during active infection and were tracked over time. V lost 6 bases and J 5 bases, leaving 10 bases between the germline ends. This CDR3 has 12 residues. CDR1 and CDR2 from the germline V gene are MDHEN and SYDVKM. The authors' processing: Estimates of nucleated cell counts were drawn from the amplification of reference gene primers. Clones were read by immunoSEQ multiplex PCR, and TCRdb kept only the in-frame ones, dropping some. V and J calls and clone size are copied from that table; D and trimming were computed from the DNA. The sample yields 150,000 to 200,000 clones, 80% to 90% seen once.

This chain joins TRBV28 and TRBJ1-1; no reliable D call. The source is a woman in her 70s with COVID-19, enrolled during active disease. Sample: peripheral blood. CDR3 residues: CASRKQRTEAFF. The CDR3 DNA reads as TGTGCCAGCAGGAAACAGAGAACTGAAGCTTTCTTT.